Below, 12 T cell receptor beta chains from the same sample are listed, as sequenced in a study of T cell responses to AZD1222 COVID-19 vaccine. The assay was immunoSEQ multiplex PCR, and TCRdb's table has in-frame clones only and misses some. The table lists around 150,000 clones, about 92% of them singletons. Material: peripheral blood, obtained 28 days after the second AZD1222 dose. The receptors were gathered from an adult who received the AZD1222 COVID-19 vaccine.

The chain links TRBV4-2 to TRBJ2-6; no clear D gene. This CDR3 has 15 residues. From germline, CDR1 is LGHNA and CDR2 YNFKEQ. The germline V and J ends were trimmed by 1 base and 0 bases, with 4 bases remaining between them. The CDR3 DNA follows: TGTGCCAGCAGCCAAGTAGTCTCTGGGGCCAACGTCCTGACTTTC. Translating gives CASSQVVSGANVLTF.

The chain carries TRBV19 and TRBJ1-1, with a tentative D call TRBD1 (5 bases). V was clipped by 6 bases and J by 3 bases, with 11 bases between them. CDR1 and CDR2 (germline): LNHDA, SQIVND (reference sequence). CDR3 size: 13 residues. CDR3: CASSRLGDTEAFF. Written as DNA, the CDR3 is TGTGCCAGTAGCCGCCTGGGGGACACTGAAGCTTTCTTT.

V and J are TRBV6-5 and TRBJ1-2, with D uncertain. Germline values: CDR1 MNHEY, CDR2 SVGAGI. V was cut by 6 bases and J by 3 bases, with 8 bases left in between. There are 12 residues in the CDR3. CDR3 sequence: CASSLEDYGYTF. In nucleotides, the CDR3 is TGTGCCAGCAGCCTCGAAGACTATGGCTACACCTTC.

The V call is TRBV7-9, the J call TRBJ2-5; 9 bases are shared with TRBD1. This CDR3 has 14 residues. The germline V gene encodes CDR1 SEHNR and CDR2 FQNEAQ (reference sequence). The trim removed 5 bases at V and 3 bases at J, leaving 4 bases unmatched. CDR3 amino acids: CASSRTGGEETQYF. DNA of the CDR3: TGTGCCAGCAGCCGCACAGGGGGCGAAGAGACCCAGTACTTC.

The chain is built from TRBV30 and TRBJ2-1, with TRBD2 matching 10 bases. J lost 7 bases, V lost 1 base, and 7 bases had no gene match. Germline V gene lookup returns CDR1 GTSNPN and CDR2 SVGIG (reference sequence). This CDR3 has 15 amino acids. CDR3 region: CAWSASGRAGNEQFF. DNA of the CDR3: TGTGCCTGGAGTGCCAGCGGGAGGGCGGGGAATGAGCAGTTCTTC.

This chain joins TRBV28 and TRBJ2-1; 9 bases line up with TRBD1. The junction had 3 bases not matched to a gene; V was cut back by 6 bases and J by 6 bases. The CDR3 is 13 amino acids. The germline gives CDR1 MDHEN, CDR2 SYDVKM. The CDR3 DNA reads TGTGCCAGCAGGAAGACAGGGGGCAATGAGCAGTTCTTC. It is translated as CASRKTGGNEQFF.

The chain has TRBV6-2 or TRBV6-3 and TRBJ2-5; D gene ambiguous. Germline CDR1 is MNHEY and CDR2 is SVGEGT. The CDR3 covers 11 residues. V gave up 2 bases and J gave up 4 bases, with 2 bases separating them. In nucleotides, the CDR3 is TGTGCCAGCAGTTACCGAGAGACCCAGTACTTC. Translation: CASSYRETQYF.

The chain joins TRBV5-1 to TRBJ1-5; D perhaps matches TRBD1 (5 bases). There are 13 residues in the CDR3. CDR1 is SGHRS, CDR2 YFSETQ, per germline. V was pared by 4 bases and J by 5 bases, with 10 bases between. This CDR3 reads CASSPQGDQPQHF. CDR3 DNA: TGCGCCAGCAGCCCTCAGGGCGATCAGCCCCAGCATTTT. Drawing the rest from reference TRBV5-1 and TRBJ1-5, the complete variable domain is KAGVTQTPRYLIKTRGQQVTLSCSPISGHRSVSWYQQTPGQGLQFLFEYFSETQRNKGNFPGRFSGRQFSNSRSEMNVSTLELGDSALYLCASSPQGDQPQHFGDGTRLSIL.

The table lists this clone with a count of one. J is TRBJ1-3 and V is TRBV5-1, with D perhaps TRBD1 (6 bases). The CDR3 consists of 16 residues. V was trimmed by 1 base and J by 3 bases, leaving 14 bases between them. The germline V gene has CDR1 SGHRS and CDR2 YFSETQ. CDR3 residues: CASSLTGIGYGNTIYF. In DNA form, the CDR3 reads TGCGCCAGCAGCTTGACAGGGATAGGTTATGGAAACACCATATATTTT.

The chain joins TRBV2 to TRBJ1-5; maybe TRBD1 (5 bases). This CDR3 region has 13 residues. Between the trimmed V and J ends, which lost 6 bases and 5 bases, there was a span of 11 bases. Germline values: CDR1 SNHLY, CDR2 FYNNEI. The CDR3 loop reads CASRVRGHQPQHF. CDR3 DNA sequence: TGTGCCAGCAGAGTGAGGGGCCATCAGCCCCAGCATTTT.

The chain links TRBV6-2 or TRBV6-3 to TRBJ1-5; 7 bases are a match to TRBD1. CDR1 is MNHEY, CDR2 SVGEGT, per germline. V dropped 5 bases and J dropped 4; count of bases not matched to a gene: 5. The CDR3 covers 14 residues. The DNA for the CDR3 is TGTGCCAGCAGTGCCCCGGACAGGAATCAGCCCCAGCATTTT. Amino acids: CASSAPDRNQPQHF.

This clone was picked up a small number of times. This chain links TRBV30 with TRBJ1-2, with 7 positions matching TRBD1. The J segment lost 4 bases and the V segment lost 4 bases, leaving 6 bases of the junction unmatched. This CDR3 is 13 amino acids long. In germline, CDR1 is GTSNPN, CDR2 SVGIG (reference sequence). The CDR3 coding sequence is TGTGCCTGGATTTCGGGACAGATCTATGGCTACACCTTC. It is translated as CAWISGQIYGYTF.